The 25 T cell receptor beta chains below come from one sample, sequenced in a study of T-cell memory formation after mild COVID-19. TCRdb itself ran the 5' RACE reads through MiXCR, one entry per CDR3 protein. This table has about 430,000 distinct CDR3 sequences, 24% appearing once. What was sequenced was PBMCs or a T cell subset sorted from them (not recorded which). These receptors all come from an adult woman who had mild COVID-19 (a few samples of this study predate the infection). Cell type and time point are not known.

The rearrangement joins TRBV7-9 to TRBJ1-5, with D possibly TRBD1 on 6 matching bases. Germline V gives CDR1 SEHNR, CDR2 FQNEAQ (reference sequence). Trimming stripped 5 bases from V and 6 bases from J, with 14 bases between. CDR3 size: 14 residues. The CDR3 protein is CASSPSDSLQPQHF. CDR3 nucleotides: TGTGCCAGCAGCCCGTCGGACAGTCTTCAGCCCCAGCATTTT. Using reference TRBV7-9 and TRBJ1-5 for the parts outside the CDR3, the full variable domain is DTGVSQNPRHKITKRGQNVTFRCDPISEHNRLYWYRQTLGQGPEFLTYFQNEAQLEKSRLLSDRFSAERPKGSFSTLEIQRTEQGDSAMYLCASSPSDSLQPQHFGDGTRLSIL.

This clonotype was found a few times. The chain couples TRBV6-5 to TRBJ1-6, with a weak D call TRBD1 (5 bases). Germline V gene lookup returns CDR1 MNHEY and CDR2 SVGAGI. This CDR3 has 16 residues. V was trimmed by 2 bases and J by 5 bases, leaving 13 bases between them. CDR3 in amino acids: CASSYTPWGHNSPLHF. DNA of the CDR3: TGTGCCAGCAGTTACACCCCGTGGGGCCATAATTCACCCCTCCACTTT.

The chain recombines TRBV7-6 with TRBJ2-1; D is ambiguous. The CDR3 extends over 11 amino acids. Per germline, CDR1 SGHVS and CDR2 FNYEAQ. V was trimmed by 1 base and J by 9 bases, leaving 4 bases between them. The CDR3 sequence: CASSLESEQFF. The CDR3 DNA reads TGTGCCAGCAGCTTAGAAAGTGAGCAGTTCTTC.

The table lists this clonotype with a few counts. The rearrangement links TRBV7-9 to TRBJ2-5; TRBD1 is a possible D gene (5 bases). Trimming took 3 bases from V and 4 from J, leaving 15 bases between them. The CDR3 consists of 15 residues. Germline CDR1 and CDR2: SEHNR and FQNEAQ (reference sequence). This CDR3 reads CASSFLGPTRETQYF. In DNA, the CDR3 is TGTGCCAGCAGCTTCCTGGGGCCAACCAGAGAGACCCAGTACTTC.

The rearrangement links TRBV7-9 to TRBJ1-1; no clear D gene. The CDR3 contains 14 residues. Between the trimmed V and J ends, which lost 0 bases and 4 bases, there was a span of 9 bases. Germline V gives CDR1 SEHNR, CDR2 FQNEAQ (reference sequence). The CDR3 DNA sequence: TGTGCCAGCAGCTTAGCTCCGCCGGGCACTGAAGCTTTCTTT. As protein: CASSLAPPGTEAFF.

The rearrangement joins TRBV19 to TRBJ1-2; maybe TRBD1 (6 bases). V lost 7 bases and J 4 bases, leaving 13 bases between the germline ends. Germline values: CDR1 LNHDA, CDR2 SQIVND (reference sequence). The CDR3 runs 13 residues. CDR3 DNA: TGTGCCAGTATTCAACAGGGTGGCTATGGCTACACCTTC. It is translated as CASIQQGGYGYTF.

The chain couples TRBV7-2 to TRBJ2-5, with D perhaps TRBD2 (6 bases). The germline CDR1 and CDR2 sequences are SGHTA and FQGNSA. The CDR3 has 15 amino acids. The germline V and J ends were trimmed by 4 bases and 5 bases, with 17 bases remaining between them. CDR3 sequence: CASSSSGLLRETQYF. For the CDR3, the DNA is TGTGCCAGCAGCTCAAGCGGGCTGTTGAGGGAGACCCAGTACTTC.

The V call is TRBV24-1, the J call TRBJ1-5, with D perhaps TRBD1 (5 bases). The germline V gene encodes CDR1 KGHDR and CDR2 SFDVKD. This CDR3 spans 14 amino acids. With 5 bases removed from V and 4 bases from J, the gap between germline ends came to 11 bases. The CDR3, as DNA: TGTGCCACCAGTGGGGCAGGGTTAAATCAGCCCCAGCATTTT. It translates to CATSGAGLNQPQHF.

The chain is built from TRBV12-3 or TRBV12-4 and TRBJ2-1, with TRBD2 identical over 12 bases. Unmatched junction bases numbered 4, after V lost 7 bases and J lost 9 bases. This CDR3 is built from 13 residues. CDR3 nucleotides: TGTGCCAGCAAACTAGCGGGGGGTATTGAGCAGTTCTTC. Protein: CASKLAGGIEQFF.

This clonotype was recorded many times. The chain employs TRBV30 and TRBJ1-5; D gene unclear. This CDR3 is 13 amino acids long. V gave up 0 bases and J gave up 1 base, with 4 bases separating them. CDR1 GTSNPN and CDR2 SVGIG come from the germline V gene (reference sequence). The CDR3 sequence is CAWSVDSNQPQHF. As DNA, the CDR3 is TGTGCCTGGAGTGTAGACAGCAATCAGCCCCAGCATTTT.

This clonotype was observed a few times. This rearrangement joins TRBV12-3 or TRBV12-4 to TRBJ2-5; 9 bases are a match to TRBD2. Trimming cost V 5 bases and J 2 bases; bases outside gene matches: 9. This CDR3 comprises 16 residues. The CDR3 spells CASSPVAGVIQETQYF. In DNA, the CDR3 is TGTGCCAGCAGTCCTGTAGCGGGGGTAATTCAAGAGACCCAGTACTTC.

This sequence joins TRBV11-2 and TRBJ2-1; TRBD2 matches at 12 bases. The CDR3 runs 17 residues. Germline trimming cut 1 base from V and 4 bases from J; bases unmatched to any gene: 5. Germline V gives CDR1 SGHAT, CDR2 FQNNGV. Here the CDR3 DNA reads TGTGCCAGCAGCTTAGGCACTAGCGGGGGGTTTTACAATGAGCAGTTCTTC. This translates into CASSLGTSGGFYNEQFF.

In this sample, this clonotype turned up a few times. This chain connects TRBV6-1 to TRBJ2-3, with D unresolved. CDR3 length equals 14 residues. Germline V lookup: CDR1 MNHNS, CDR2 SASEGT. V lost 8 bases and J lost 0, with 12 bases in between. In DNA, the CDR3 is TGTGCCAGCGAGGCCAGAGCTAGCACAGATACGCAGTATTTT. Protein product: CASEARASTDTQYF.

Written as DNA, the CDR3 is TGTGCCAGCAGCAAACTTAGCGGGGGGATTTCCTACAATGAGCAGTTCTTC. It yields the protein CASSKLSGGISYNEQFF. The chain joins TRBV7-9 to TRBJ2-1, with TRBD2 matching over 10 bases. Germline CDR1 SEHNR, CDR2 FQNEAQ (reference sequence). The CDR3 extends over 17 amino acids. J lost 1 base, V lost 5 bases, and 8 bases had no gene match.

The genes are TRBV11-2 and TRBJ1-3, with no clear D. The CDR3 loop spans 11 amino acids. Germline V gene lookup returns CDR1 SGHAT and CDR2 FQNNGV. Trimming cost V 0 bases and J 7 bases, with 1 base left between them. This chain's CDR3 is CASSLDNTIYF. The CDR3 DNA is TGTGCCAGCAGCTTAGACAACACCATATATTTT. The full variable domain, completed using reference TRBV11-2 and TRBJ1-3, is EAGVAQSPRYKIIEKRQSVAFWCNPISGHATLYWYQQILGQGPKLLIQFQNNGVVDDSQLPKDRFSAERLKGVDSTLKIQPAKLEDSAVYLCASSLDNTIYFGEGSWLTVV.

This clonotype was seen more than once but under ten times. The V and J genes are TRBV3-1 and TRBJ1-1; no definite D call. Germline CDR1 and CDR2: LGHDT and YNNKEL (reference sequence). This CDR3 has 16 residues. The germline V and J ends were trimmed by 4 bases and 4 bases, with 19 bases remaining between them. The CDR3 spells CASSPRLLARGTEAFF. The CDR3 bases are TGTGCCAGCAGCCCCCGGTTGTTGGCTCGGGGCACTGAAGCTTTCTTT. The whole variable domain, remainder taken from reference TRBV3-1 and TRBJ1-1, is DTAVSQTPKYLVTQMGNDKSIKCEQNLGHDTMYWYKQDSKKFLKIMFSYNNKELIINETVPNRFSPKSPDKAHLNLHINSLELGDSAVYFCASSPRLLARGTEAFFGQGTRLTVV.

This sequence joins TRBV6-2 or TRBV6-3 and TRBJ2-1; no firm D call. Germline CDR1 is MNHEY and CDR2 is SVGEGT. V lost 2 bases to trimming and J lost 0 bases, with 14 bases between them. The CDR3 contains 17 residues. The CDR3 DNA reads TGTGCCAGCAGTTACCTGTCTCAGAAGAGCTCCTACAATGAGCAGTTCTTC. Translated, it gives CASSYLSQKSSYNEQFF.

In its sample, this clonotype was seen a few times. The chain links TRBV20-1 to TRBJ2-7; either TRBD1 or TRBD2 may supply D (5 bases each). This CDR3 region has 16 residues. Deletions cut 2 bases from V and 6 bases from J, with 23 bases between. Germline V gene data show CDR1 as DFQATT and CDR2 as SNEGSKA (reference sequence). The CDR3 nucleotides read TGCAGTGCTAGATCGCTCGGGGTCCGGACATGGGGCGAGCAGTACTTC. It encodes CSARSLGVRTWGEQYF.

The V and J genes are TRBV7-9 and TRBJ1-2; D gene ambiguous. V lost 5 bases and J lost 5, with 21 bases in between. CDR3 size: 16 residues. Looked up from germline, CDR1 is SEHNR and CDR2 is FQNEAQ (reference sequence). The CDR3 DNA is TGTGCCAGCAGCGGAGTGCAGGTCGGCCCGCTATATGGCTACACCTTC. Translation: CASSGVQVGPLYGYTF.

The chain has TRBV29-1 and TRBJ1-1; D gene uncertain. This CDR3 is 14 amino acids long. Trimming removed 6 bases at V and 1 base at J, with 15 bases between. Germline V gene data show CDR1 as SQVTM and CDR2 as ANQGSEA. CDR3 sequence (DNA): TGCAGCGTCGCAACATGGGAGTCGAACACTGAAGCTTTCTTT. Translation: CSVATWESNTEAFF.

The chain has TRBV24-1 and TRBJ2-1, with D possibly being TRBD1 (6 bases). This CDR3 has 14 residues. Trimming stripped 5 bases from V and 4 bases from J, with 11 bases between. The V gene's germline CDR1 is KGHDR and CDR2 SFDVKD. CDR3 coding DNA: TGTGCCACCAGTGCAGGGACACCTTACAATGAGCAGTTCTTC. Protein sequence: CATSAGTPYNEQFF.

The chain employs TRBV7-6 and TRBJ1-2, with 11 bases aligning to TRBD1. The trim removed 5 bases at V and 8 bases at J, leaving 10 bases unmatched. The germline V gene encodes CDR1 SGHVS and CDR2 FNYEAQ. The CDR3 has 15 amino acids. This CDR3 is CASSPLGQGAGGYTF. In DNA form, the CDR3 reads TGTGCCAGCAGCCCCCTAGGACAGGGGGCGGGAGGCTACACCTTC.

The chain carries TRBV18 and TRBJ2-1, with 8 bases aligning to TRBD1. The germline gives CDR1 KGHSH, CDR2 LQKENI. The length of the CDR3 is 16 residues. The trim removed 0 bases at V and 8 bases at J, leaving 9 bases unmatched. CDR3: CASSPPWDRSIDEQFF. CDR3 coding DNA: TGTGCCAGCTCACCACCGTGGGACAGGTCAATTGATGAGCAGTTCTTC.

The V call is TRBV24-1, the J call TRBJ2-5, with TRBD1 matching 8 bases. The CDR3 length is 15 residues. CDR1 is KGHDR and CDR2 is SFDVKD in the germline V gene. V lost 9 bases and J lost 1; bases outside the gene matches: 9. CDR3: CATAKQGGSQETQYF. The CDR3 nucleotides read TGTGCCACCGCAAAACAGGGGGGATCCCAAGAGACCCAGTACTTC.

The gene calls are TRBV6-1 and TRBJ1-4, with unresolved D. CDR3 size: 11 residues. Germline V lookup: CDR1 MNHNS, CDR2 SASEGT. Trimming stripped 5 bases from V and 11 bases from J, with 9 bases between. The CDR3 spells CASSYTGKLFF. DNA for the CDR3: TGTGCCAGCAGTTACACCGGGAAACTGTTTTTT.